What follows are 31 T cell receptor beta chains derived from one specimen sequenced in a study of CD8+ T cells in alopecia areata. The authors extracted RNA and reverse transcribed it into cDNA as the sequencing template. The assay was immunoSEQ multiplex PCR, and TCRdb's table has in-frame clones only and misses some. The data hold 150,000 to 200,000 clones, with roughly 60% observed a single time. Indicated treatment: oral pan-JAK inhibitor, 5-10 mg twice daily. Sequenced here: CD4+ T cells sorted from blood, sampled at week 24, from a patient treated with tofacitinib. Receptors originate from a human donor with alopecia areata.

This clone showed up just once. V usage is TRBV29-1 and J usage is TRBJ1-1; D possibly corresponds to TRBD1 (5 bases). The germline V and J ends were trimmed by 0 bases and 1 base, with 21 bases remaining between them. Germline V gives CDR1 SQVTM, CDR2 ANQGSEA. CDR3 length equals 18 residues. CDR3 coding DNA: TGCAGCGTTGAAGATCGGGTGACAGTGATTAAGCCGAACACTGAAGCTTTCTTT. As protein: CSVEDRVTVIKPNTEAFF.

Ten or more counts support this clone. The same CDR3 also results from other DNA sequences found in this sample. The chain uses TRBV7-3 and TRBJ1-1; D not resolved. CDR1 and CDR2 from the germline V gene are SGHTA and FQGTGA. The CDR3 totals 13 residues. The V and J ends lost 5 bases and 3 bases respectively, with 10 bases between them. The CDR3 region is CASSPDGYTEAFF. In DNA form, the CDR3 reads TGTGCCAGCAGCCCAGACGGGTACACTGAAGCTTTCTTT.

This clone was seen only a few times. V gene TRBV7-2 combines with J gene TRBJ2-3; 7 bases fit TRBD1. This CDR3 has 14 amino acids. From germline, CDR1 is SGHTA and CDR2 FQGNSA. With V trimmed by 6 bases and J by 2 bases, 5 bases remained unmatched. In DNA, the CDR3 is TGTGCCAGCAGAAAGGGACAGTACACAGATACGCAGTATTTT. It translates to CASRKGQYTDTQYF.

V gene TRBV2 combines with J gene TRBJ2-7, with 7 bases fitting TRBD1. Germline-derived CDR1 and CDR2 are SNHLY and FYNNEI. Losses at the gene ends were 0 bases for V and 6 bases for J; bases not matched to a gene: 5. This CDR3 is 14 amino acids long. The CDR3 region has the DNA TGTGCCAGCAGTGAAGCACAGGGGCTGGGCGAGCAGTACTTC. Its translation: CASSEAQGLGEQYF.

This rearrangement joins TRBV11-2 to TRBJ2-7; D is unclear. V was shortened by 0 bases and J by 2 bases, with 2 bases between the two germline ends. This CDR3 has 12 amino acids. Germline CDR1 reads SGHAT; CDR2 reads FQNNGV. Here the CDR3 reads CASSLDAYEQYF. CDR3 DNA: TGTGCCAGCAGCTTAGATGCCTACGAGCAGTACTTC.

This clone has just one count. The chain is built from TRBV19 and TRBJ2-5; D is undetermined. Germline V CDR1 and CDR2: LNHDA, SQIVND (reference sequence). V lost 6 bases and J 4 bases, leaving 9 bases between the germline ends. There are 12 residues in the CDR3. The CDR3 coding sequence is TGTGCCAGTAGCGTAGCCTCAGAGACCCAGTACTTC. This sequence encodes CASSVASETQYF.

This chain connects TRBV11-2 to TRBJ2-3; 10 bases are a match to TRBD2. Germline V gives CDR1 SGHAT, CDR2 FQNNGV. CDR3 size: 17 residues. V lost 2 bases, J lost 11 bases, and 16 bases stayed unmatched. CDR3 sequence: CASSLLRTSGGPKKQYF. CDR3 DNA sequence: TGTGCCAGCAGCTTACTCCGGACTAGCGGCGGCCCTAAAAAGCAGTATTTT.

The chain joins TRBV4-3 to TRBJ2-2; D call uncertain. The germline V gene encodes CDR1 LGHNA and CDR2 YSLEER. CDR3 length: 13 residues. Deletions cut 4 bases from V and 1 base from J, with 4 bases between. CDR3 region: CASSPQNTGELFF. The DNA for the CDR3 is TGCGCCAGCAGCCCCCAGAACACCGGGGAGCTGTTTTTT.

The chain recombines TRBV29-1 with TRBJ1-2, with no clear D. V lost 5 bases, J lost 8 bases, and 12 bases lay in between. CDR3 length: 11 residues. Germline V gives CDR1 SQVTM, CDR2 ANQGSEA. In DNA form, the CDR3 reads TGCAGCGTTTCGACGCTGGGAGGCTACACCTTC. Translating gives CSVSTLGGYTF.

In its sample, this clone was seen a few times. The chain combines TRBV6-1 with TRBJ2-2, with D unresolved. There are 14 residues in the CDR3. Germline-derived CDR1 and CDR2 are MNHNS and SASEGT. Trimming took 4 bases from V and 4 from J, leaving 10 bases between them. The CDR3 loop reads CASSGSAATGELFF. Here the CDR3 DNA reads TGTGCCAGCAGTGGGTCGGCTGCCACCGGGGAGCTGTTTTTT.

The V gene is TRBV2, the J gene TRBJ2-1, with 8 bases matching TRBD1. CDR1 is SNHLY, CDR2 FYNNEI, per germline. J lost 6 bases, V lost 5 bases, and 12 bases had no gene match. This CDR3 spans 16 amino acids. CDR3 nucleotide sequence: TGTGCCAGCAGTCAACTTGGGACAGGAAGTTCCAATGAGCAGTTCTTC. Amino acids: CASSQLGTGSSNEQFF.

This chain connects TRBV5-4 to TRBJ2-3; tentatively, D is TRBD1 (6 bases). This CDR3 has 15 residues. V lost 0 bases to trimming and J lost 2 bases, with 10 bases between them. Germline values: CDR1 SGHNT, CDR2 YYREEE (reference sequence). This CDR3 is CASSLAQGSTDTQYF. The CDR3 nucleotides read TGTGCCAGCAGCTTGGCACAGGGTTCCACAGATACGCAGTATTTT. Drawing the rest from reference TRBV5-4 and TRBJ2-3, the complete variable domain is ETGVTQSPTHLIKTRGQQVTLRCSSQSGHNTVSWYQQALGQGPQFIFQYYREEENGRGNFPPRFSGLQFPNYSSELNVNALELDDSALYLCASSLAQGSTDTQYFGPGTRLTVL.

This clone was observed a handful of times. The rearrangement joins TRBV29-1 to TRBJ1-5; perhaps TRBD1 as D (6 bases). With 6 bases removed from V and 7 bases from J, the gap between germline ends came to 16 bases. Germline V CDR1 and CDR2: SQVTM, ANQGSEA. This CDR3 comprises 13 residues. The CDR3 DNA sequence: TGCAGCGTCCAACAGGGACCAGACCAGCCCCAGCATTTT. Amino acids: CSVQQGPDQPQHF. Full variable domain (missing parts from reference TRBV29-1 and TRBJ1-5): SAVISQKPSRDICQRGTSLTIQCQVDSQVTMMFWYRQQPGQSLTLIATANQGSEATYESGFVIDKFPISRPNLTFSTLTVSNMSPEDSSIYLCSVQQGPDQPQHFGDGTRLSIL.

About this clone itself: The same CDR3 arises from other DNA sequences in this sample as well. This sequence joins TRBV30 and TRBJ1-2; D is unresolved. Germline CDR1 GTSNPN, CDR2 SVGIG (reference sequence). This CDR3 has 12 amino acids. Trimming pared 0 bases from V and 0 bases from J, leaving 2 bases between. DNA for the CDR3: TGTGCCTGGAGTGTCTCTAACTATGGCTACACCTTC. It yields the protein CAWSVSNYGYTF. The whole variable domain, filled in from reference TRBV30 and TRBJ1-2, reads SQTIHQWPATLVQPVGSPLSLECTVEGTSNPNLYWYRQAAGRGLQLLFYSVGIGQISSEVPQNLSASRPQDRQFILSSKKLLLSDSGFYLCAWSVSNYGYTFGSGTRLTVV.

The chain carries TRBV29-1 and TRBJ1-1; D gene ambiguous. The CDR3 totals 14 residues. CDR1 and CDR2 (germline): SQVTM, ANQGSEA. Trimming took 4 bases from V and 3 from J, leaving 15 bases between them. This CDR3 reads CSVVLILADTEAFF. In nucleotides, the CDR3 is TGCAGCGTTGTCTTGATTCTGGCAGACACTGAAGCTTTCTTT. Full variable domain (remainder filled in from reference TRBV29-1 and TRBJ1-1): SAVISQKPSRDICQRGTSLTIQCQVDSQVTMMFWYRQQPGQSLTLIATANQGSEATYESGFVIDKFPISRPNLTFSTLTVSNMSPEDSSIYLCSVVLILADTEAFFGQGTRLTVV.

This clone was seen just once. The chain is built from TRBV9 and TRBJ2-1; D may be TRBD1 (5 bases). The CDR3 is 15 residues long. V was shortened by 2 bases and J by 4 bases, with 13 bases between the two germline ends. The germline CDR1 and CDR2 sequences are SGDLS and YYNGEE. The CDR3 sequence: CASSVYKGQYNEQFF. The CDR3 coding sequence is TGTGCCAGCAGCGTTTACAAGGGGCAGTACAATGAGCAGTTCTTC.

This clone was picked up a small number of times. This rearrangement joins TRBV5-1 to TRBJ2-5; TRBD2 aligns across 7 bases. V trimming: 0 bases; J trimming: 7 bases; junction bases outside the gene matches: 6. The CDR3 contains 14 residues. CDR1 and CDR2 from the germline V gene are SGHRS and YFSETQ. The CDR3, as DNA: TGCGCCAGCAGCTTGGACGCAGGGAGGGGGACCCAGTACTTC. Residues: CASSLDAGRGTQYF.

This clone was counted once. The chain uses TRBV9 and TRBJ1-6; no firm D call. CDR1 and CDR2 (germline): SGDLS, YYNGEE. Trimming took off 0 bases at V and 1 base at J, with 8 bases between the two ends. The CDR3 length is 16 residues. The CDR3 loop is CASSVGPASYNSPLHF. Written as DNA, the CDR3 is TGTGCCAGCAGCGTAGGCCCAGCTTCCTATAATTCACCCCTCCACTTT. The variable domain in full, with the rest retrieved from reference TRBV9 and TRBJ1-6, is DSGVTQTPKHLITATGQRVTLRCSPRSGDLSVYWYQQSLDQGLQFLIQYYNGEERAKGNILERFSAQQFPDLHSELNLSSLELGDSALYFCASSVGPASYNSPLHFGNGTRLTVT.

This clone appeared many times. The chain is built from TRBV28 and TRBJ1-2; TRBD1 agrees at 9 bases. This CDR3 contains 15 residues. The germline V gene has CDR1 MDHEN and CDR2 SYDVKM. V was pared by 7 bases and J by 5 bases, with 11 bases of the junction left unmatched. DNA of the CDR3: TGTGCCAGCACTCTCCCGGGACAGGGTTCGTATGGCTACACCTTC. Residues: CASTLPGQGSYGYTF.

The CDR3 DNA reads as TGTGCCAGCACCTCGAAAGGGCGAGATTCACCCCTCCACTTT. It yields the protein CASTSKGRDSPLHF. The chain links TRBV27 to TRBJ1-6; D call uncertain. This CDR3 has 14 residues. CDR1 is MNHEY and CDR2 is SMNVEV in the germline V gene (reference sequence). Trimming removed 7 bases from V and 8 bases from J, with 15 bases in between.

The rearrangement links TRBV15 to TRBJ2-1; D gene ambiguous. Trimming took 1 base from V and 0 from J, leaving 10 bases between them. Germline V gene data show CDR1 as LNHNV and CDR2 as YYDKDF (reference sequence). The CDR3 runs to 16 residues. Here the CDR3 reads CATSRGPPSSYNEQFF. CDR3 nucleotides: TGTGCCACCAGCAGAGGGCCGCCGAGCTCCTACAATGAGCAGTTCTTC.

The sample holds a few counts of this clone. The rearrangement joins TRBV5-6 to TRBJ1-1; TRBD1 might be the D (6 bases). There are 14 residues in the CDR3. The ends were cut back, 5 bases at V and 0 bases at J, with 11 bases in the middle. Germline CDR1 and CDR2: SGHDT and YYEEEE. CDR3 coding DNA: TGTGCCAGCAGAACGACAGGAATGAACACTGAAGCTTTCTTT. It codes for CASRTTGMNTEAFF. Variable domain in full (rest from reference TRBV5-6 and TRBJ1-1): DAGVTQSPTHLIKTRGQQVTLRCSPKSGHDTVSWYQQALGQGPQFIFQYYEEEERQRGNFPDRFSGHQFPNYSSELNVNALLLGDSALYLCASRTTGMNTEAFFGQGTRLTVV.

The V gene is TRBV5-1, the J gene TRBJ2-5; D gene uncertain. The germline gives CDR1 SGHRS, CDR2 YFSETQ. Trimming took 0 bases from V and 5 from J, leaving 11 bases between them. The CDR3 is made up of 14 amino acids. CDR3 coding DNA: TGCGCCAGCAGCTTGGAGTCCCCCGGGGAGACCCAGTACTTC. Its translation: CASSLESPGETQYF. Variable domain in full (rest from reference TRBV5-1 and TRBJ2-5): KAGVTQTPRYLIKTRGQQVTLSCSPISGHRSVSWYQQTPGQGLQFLFEYFSETQRNKGNFPGRFSGRQFSNSRSEMNVSTLELGDSALYLCASSLESPGETQYFGPGTRLLVL.

In this sample, this clone turned up a few times. J is TRBJ2-5 and V is TRBV10-3; 8 nucleotides match TRBD1. Germline-derived CDR1 and CDR2 are ENHRY and SYGVKD. The length of the CDR3 is 17 residues. V lost 11 bases and J lost 4; bases outside the gene matches: 21. The CDR3 reads CAAGRSGQGISGETQYF. CDR3 bases: TGTGCCGCAGGCCGATCAGGACAGGGTATTTCGGGAGAGACCCAGTACTTC.

Comment on this clone: It is unclear where the CDR3 begins or ends on the DNA, so no DNA is shown, and the CDR3 is as TCRdb lists it. The chain is built from TRBV7-2 and TRBJ2-3. CDR1 is SGHTA and CDR2 is FQGNSA in the germline V gene. The CDR3 contains 12 residues when both ends are counted. This chain's CDR3 is CASSSSKDTQYF.

The CDR3 DNA reads TGCGCCAGCAGCCAAGATCGAACGAATTCACCCCTCCACTTT. Translating it yields CASSQDRTNSPLHF. The V and J genes are TRBV4-3 and TRBJ1-6; D remains unclear. This CDR3 spans 14 amino acids. The ends were cut back, 0 bases at V and 7 bases at J, with 7 bases in the middle. Germline loops: CDR1 LGHNA, CDR2 YSLEER.

The rearrangement links TRBV30 to TRBJ1-1; maybe TRBD1 (6 bases). The CDR3 is 11 amino acids. V was shortened by 2 bases and J by 11 bases, with 12 bases between the two germline ends. Germline lookup yields CDR1 GTSNPN and CDR2 SVGIG (reference sequence). The CDR3 sequence: CAWSPRDIAFF. DNA of the CDR3: TGTGCCTGGAGTCCCAGGGACATTGCTTTCTTT. The full variable domain, rest sourced from reference TRBV30 and TRBJ1-1, is SQTIHQWPATLVQPVGSPLSLECTVEGTSNPNLYWYRQAAGRGLQLLFYSVGIGQISSEVPQNLSASRPQDRQFILSSKKLLLSDSGFYLCAWSPRDIAFFGQGTRLTVV.

This clone was counted a single time. The chain employs TRBV5-1 and TRBJ2-3; D gene unclear. Trimming cost V 0 bases and J 2 bases, with 4 bases left between them. Germline values: CDR1 SGHRS, CDR2 YFSETQ. The CDR3 totals 13 residues. The CDR3 DNA reads TGCGCCAGCAGCTTGGGACTCACAGATACGCAGTATTTT. It encodes CASSLGLTDTQYF.

The rearrangement links TRBV7-2 to TRBJ2-4; 13 bases match TRBD2. From germline, CDR1 is SGHTA and CDR2 FQGNSA. J lost 1 base, V lost 5 bases, and 8 bases had no gene match. This CDR3 spans 18 amino acids. CDR3 coding DNA: TGTGCCAGCAGCGAGACTAGCGGGGGGCCAGGGGCCAAAAACATTCAGTACTTC. The encoded protein is CASSETSGGPGAKNIQYF. The complete variable domain, with remaining parts taken from reference TRBV7-2 and TRBJ2-4, reads GAGVSQSPSNKVTEKGKDVELRCDPISGHTALYWYRQSLGQGLEFLIYFQGNSAPDKSGLPSDRFSAERTGGSVSTLTIQRTQQEDSAVYLCASSETSGGPGAKNIQYFGAGTRLSVL.

The chain couples TRBV4-3 to TRBJ2-4, with 9 bases fitting TRBD1. CDR1 is LGHNA and CDR2 is YSLEER in the germline V gene. This CDR3 comprises 15 residues. V was pared by 2 bases and J by 7 bases, with 6 bases of the junction left unmatched. CDR3 DNA sequence: TGCGCCAGCAGCCAAACAGGGGGCTCGGGGAACATTCAGTACTTC. Its translation is CASSQTGGSGNIQYF.

This clone was detected only a few times. J is TRBJ1-5 and V is TRBV6-1; a weak D match, TRBD1 (5 bases). Germline lookup yields CDR1 MNHNS and CDR2 SASEGT. The CDR3 spans 14 residues. The V end lost 3 bases, the J end lost 4 bases, and 10 bases lay between the germline ends. CDR3 in amino acids: CASSDGGKNQPQHF. The CDR3 bases are TGTGCCAGCAGTGACGGGGGGAAGAATCAGCCCCAGCATTTT.